This T cell receptor (beta chain) was observed in a study of shared clonotypes between healthy human individuals. Study-level points and caveats: Naive subsets, compared against memory subsets, generally had larger estimated richness values. In having few donors, the study represented limited genetic and exposure-history diversity.

Per the germline V gene, CDR1 is SGHTA and CDR2 is FQGNSA. Trimming cost V 5 bases and J 10 bases; bases outside gene matches: 11. This CDR3 has 15 amino acids. The assay ran at deep level. Sequencing was performed with immunoSEQ multiplex PCR; in TCRdb, only in-frame clones are kept and a portion is missing. The sample lists 2 million to 2.5 million clones, just over 90% occurring once. Notes on this clone: The antigen is unknown.

The sample comprised naive CD4+ T cells from PBMCs. Subset in this sample: CD45RA+ positively selected. This chain uses TRBV7-2 with TRBJ2-1; 10 bases align to TRBD2. The receptor comes from a man aged 18 to 29 in good health. Some clones in this sample may be carry-over from other donors' samples. CDR3 in amino acids: CASSPRLAGAREQFF. The CDR3 coding sequence is TGTGCCAGCAGCCCCCGGCTAGCGGGAGCTCGGGAGCAGTTCTTC. The full variable domain, in which reference TRBV7-2 and TRBJ2-1 provide the parts outside the CDR3, is GAGVSQSPSNKVTEKGKDVELRCDPISGHTALYWYRQSLGQGLEFLIYFQGNSAPDKSGLPSDRFSAERTGGSVSTLTIQRTQQEDSAVYLCASSPRLAGAREQFFGPGTRLTVL.